This T cell receptor (beta chain) is drawn from a study of T cells in Graves' hyperthyroidism and ophthalmopathy. Findings and caveats of the study: Most thyroid clonotypes expanded above 0.001 appeared in blood too.

The CDR3 consists of 15 residues. Germline V gives CDR1 KGHSH, CDR2 LQKENI. V was clipped by 1 base and J by 1 base, with 10 bases between them. Criteria for exclusion of patients were uncontrolled infection, other autoimmune disease, pregnancy or lactation. Ten or more counts support this clonotype. Its antigen is unidentified. From RNA transcripts, TCR beta CDR3 regions were amplified. The HTBI primer set served for first-round RT-PCR of the TCR CDR3. MiXCR, applied by TCRdb to the multiplex PCR reads, yields one record per CDR3 protein. The sample consists of 620,000 or so distinct CDR3 sequences, 14% of them appearing once.

Sequenced: blood. The receptor was isolated from a woman aged 45 to 65 with Graves' ophthalmopathy. This rearrangement joins TRBV18 to TRBJ2-5, with a possible D match to TRBD2 (6 bases). CDR3 residues: CASSPLRDFQETQYF. In DNA, the CDR3 is TGTGCCAGCTCACCACTGCGGGACTTCCAAGAGACCCAGTACTTC.